Presented here are 3 T cell receptor beta chains from one specimen sequenced in a study of early T cells in non-severe SARS-CoV-2 infection. TCRdb independently ran MiXCR on the 5' RACE reads; one entry per CDR3 protein. The profile shows tens of thousands of distinct CDR3 sequences, 4.9% of them singletons. Sequencing was performed on whole blood. These receptors came from an adult who was a healthcare worker with PCR-confirmed SARS-CoV-2 infection or an uninfected control (not recorded which).

This clonotype has at least ten counts. J is TRBJ2-1 and V is TRBV7-2; D tentatively fits TRBD1 or TRBD2 (5 bases each). Germline V gene sequence: CDR1 SGHTA, CDR2 FQGNSA. The germline V and J ends were trimmed by 5 bases and 1 base, with 15 bases remaining between them. This CDR3 region has 16 residues. The CDR3, as DNA: TGTGCCAGCAGCCGGGACGCGGGCCTTTCCTACAATGAGCAGTTCTTC. Amino acids: CASSRDAGLSYNEQFF.

This clonotype came up many times. The chain has TRBV4-1 and TRBJ2-7; 9 bases map to TRBD1. Losses at the gene ends were 3 bases for V and 1 base for J; bases not matched to a gene: 4. This CDR3 has 15 amino acids. The germline CDR1 and CDR2 sequences are MGHRA and YSYEKL. CDR3 nucleotides: TGCGCCAGCAGCCAGTCCGGGACAGGGTCCTACGAGCAGTACTTC. It is translated as CASSQSGTGSYEQYF.

This sequence joins TRBV11-2 and TRBJ2-3, with a weak D call TRBD1 (6 bases). Trimming removed 6 bases from V and 4 bases from J, with 14 bases in between. The CDR3 length is 14 residues. CDR1 is SGHAT and CDR2 is FQNNGV in the germline V gene. The chain's CDR3 is CASSDFTGSDTQYF. The CDR3, as DNA: TGTGCCAGCAGTGACTTTACAGGGTCAGATACGCAGTATTTT.